The sequence of this TCR beta chain was determined in a study of identical twins. Study-wide points: The more abundant beta clonotypes in cord blood had fewer insertions, and memory repertoires did not show this.

One entry per CDR3 protein, called by TCRdb with MiXCR from the 5' RACE reads. The table has a few hundred thousand distinct CDR3 sequences, more than 9% seen once. This clonotype showed up just a few times. Its antigen is not known. There are 17 residues in the CDR3. Germline CDR1 and CDR2: DFQATT and SNEGSKA (reference sequence). Between the trimmed V and J ends, which lost 0 bases and 0 bases, there was a span of 15 bases. The chain uses TRBV20-1 and TRBJ1-3, with D possibly matching TRBD1 (5 bases). The TCR originated in a man aged 50 or older in good health. The sequencing sample was made of memory T cells sorted from blood. The CDR3 reads CSARDQPGRNSGNTIYF. DNA of the CDR3: TGCAGTGCTAGAGATCAGCCGGGACGGAACTCTGGAAACACCATATATTTT.